This TCR beta chain derives from a study of T-cell reconstitution after alpha-beta-depleted transplantation in children. This clonotype was seen repeatedly, ten times or more. Its antigen remains unknown. Study-wide results and limits: It was reported that alpha-beta T cells came from several hundred expanded graft clones (about two months after transplant). T-cell numbers and diversity one year post-transplant derived largely from freshly generated T cells.

Unique molecular identifiers were incorporated when the TCRbeta library was constructed. TCRdb itself ran the PCR reads through MiXCR, one entry per CDR3 protein. The sample holds roughly 400,000 distinct CDR3 sequences; approximately 42% are singletons and the top ten take around 29%. Looked up from germline, CDR1 is DFQATT and CDR2 is SNEGSKA (reference sequence). V dropped 6 bases and J dropped 2 bases, with 20 bases sitting between them. The length of the CDR3 is 15 residues. The TCR was taken from a girl aged 2-10 years with aplastic anemia, due to receive a stem cell transplant. V is TRBV20-1 and J is TRBJ2-7; D might be TRBD1 or TRBD2, each matching 5 bases. Sample: PBMCs, taken before TCRalphabeta/CD19-depleted stem cell transplant. Written as DNA, the CDR3 is TGCAGTGCCCTTATTAGCCAGAGGGGCACCTACGAGCAGTACTTC. This encodes CSALISQRGTYEQYF.